The rows below give T cell receptor beta chains drawn from one sample of a study of blood T cell repertoires in COVID-19. The assay was immunoSEQ multiplex PCR, and TCRdb's table has in-frame clones only and misses some. The sample lists about 260,000 clones, about 90% occurring once. The sequencing sample was made of peripheral blood. The receptors shown here come from a woman in her thirties or forties with acute or convalescent COVID-19. Both conserved end residues are part of each CDR3. A D gene is named only where the DNA matches it firmly. Clone size is shown for a subset of rows, as once, few, many or a class of expanded clone.

j_gene: TRBJ2-1; abundance: once; v_gene: TRBV6-6; d_gene: TRBD1; CDR3aa: CASSQGADGEQFF; CDR3nt: TGTGCCAGCAGTCAGGGGGCAGACGGTGAGCAGTTCTTC
j_gene: TRBJ2-3; abundance: .; v_gene: TRBV6-4; d_gene: .; CDR3aa: CASSVSNTDTQYF; CDR3nt: TGTGCCAGCAGTGTTTCCAACACAGATACGCAGTATTTT
j_gene: TRBJ1-6; abundance: once; v_gene: TRBV3-1/TRBV3-2; d_gene: .; CDR3aa: CASSHGGRRNSPLHF; CDR3nt: TGTGCCAGCAGCCATGGAGGCAGGCGGAATTCACCCCTCCACTTT
j_gene: TRBJ2-2; abundance: .; v_gene: TRBV2; d_gene: TRBD2; CDR3aa: CASTGLAGGQSLFF; CDR3nt: TGTGCCAGCACCGGACTAGCGGGGGGCCAATCACTGTTTTTT
j_gene: TRBJ2-4; abundance: .; v_gene: TRBV3-1/TRBV3-2; d_gene: TRBD2; CDR3aa: CASSHQGVAGAEEIQYF; CDR3nt: TGTGCCAGCAGCCACCAGGGAGTAGCGGGGGCCGAGGAGATTCAGTACTTC
j_gene: TRBJ2-3; abundance: once; v_gene: TRBV30; d_gene: .; CDR3aa: CAWSADTADTQYF; CDR3nt: TGTGCCTGGAGTGCGGACACCGCAGATACGCAGTATTTT
j_gene: TRBJ2-3; abundance: .; v_gene: TRBV5-1; d_gene: TRBD1; CDR3aa: CASSHHDRGADTQYF; CDR3nt: TGCGCCAGCAGCCACCACGACAGGGGGGCAGATACGCAGTATTTT
j_gene: TRBJ1-4; abundance: .; v_gene: TRBV10-2; d_gene: .; CDR3aa: CASTFTGFGNEKLFF; CDR3nt: TGCGCCAGCACCTTTACAGGGTTTGGGAATGAAAAACTGTTTTTT
j_gene: TRBJ1-2; abundance: .; v_gene: TRBV7-9; d_gene: .; CDR3aa: CASSPSRGVIGYTF; CDR3nt: TGTGCCAGCAGCCCCTCCCGGGGGGTAATAGGCTACACCTTC
j_gene: TRBJ1-1; abundance: few; v_gene: TRBV5-1; d_gene: TRBD1; CDR3aa: CASSLPGGSEAFF; CDR3nt: TGCGCCAGCAGCTTGCCAGGGGGGTCGGAAGCTTTCTTT
j_gene: TRBJ1-6; abundance: once; v_gene: TRBV2; d_gene: .; CDR3aa: CASSEAGGSSYNSPLHF; CDR3nt: TGTGCCAGCAGTGAAGCGGGGGGATCCTCCTATAATTCACCCCTCCACTTT
j_gene: TRBJ2-2; abundance: .; v_gene: TRBV24-1; d_gene: TRBD1; CDR3aa: CATSPDRGLNTGELFF; CDR3nt: TGTGCCACCAGTCCCGACAGGGGGTTAAACACCGGGGAGCTGTTTTTT
j_gene: TRBJ2-2; abundance: .; v_gene: TRBV6-6; d_gene: TRBD1; CDR3aa: CASSRGRTGGSTGELFF; CDR3nt: TGTGCCAGCAGTCGAGGGCGTACAGGGGGTAGCACCGGGGAGCTGTTTTTT
j_gene: TRBJ2-5; abundance: few; v_gene: TRBV6-2/TRBV6-3; d_gene: .; CDR3aa: CASSYGPLQETQYF; CDR3nt: TGTGCCAGCAGTTACGGGCCTCTCCAAGAGACCCAGTACTTC
j_gene: TRBJ1-2; abundance: .; v_gene: TRBV2; d_gene: .; CDR3aa: CASSDTTGYGYTF; CDR3nt: TGTGCCAGCAGTGATACGACGGGGTATGGCTACACCTTC
j_gene: TRBJ1-3; abundance: .; v_gene: TRBV30; d_gene: .; CDR3aa: CAWSARSSGNTIYF; CDR3nt: TGTGCCTGGAGTGCACGGAGCTCTGGAAACACCATATATTTT
j_gene: TRBJ2-2; abundance: once; v_gene: TRBV11-2; d_gene: .; CDR3aa: CASTPQVNTGELFF; CDR3nt: TGTGCCAGCACCCCGCAGGTGAACACCGGGGAGCTGTTTTTT
j_gene: TRBJ2-3; abundance: .; v_gene: TRBV13; d_gene: TRBD2; CDR3aa: CASSSSGGAADTQYF; CDR3nt: TGTGCCAGCAGCTCTAGCGGGGGGGCCGCAGATACGCAGTATTTT
j_gene: TRBJ1-2; abundance: .; v_gene: TRBV20-1; d_gene: .; CDR3aa: CSASSGPGSVNYGYTF; CDR3nt: TGCAGTGCTAGTTCTGGCCCGGGGTCTGTCAACTATGGCTACACCTTC
j_gene: TRBJ1-1; abundance: .; v_gene: TRBV2; d_gene: .; CDR3aa: CASSAVPSTEAFF; CDR3nt: TGTGCCAGCAGTGCGGTCCCTAGCACTGAAGCTTTCTTT
j_gene: TRBJ1-2; abundance: .; v_gene: TRBV11-2; d_gene: .; CDR3aa: CASSLAGGVPYGYTF; CDR3nt: TGTGCCAGCAGCTTAGCAGGAGGGGTACCCTATGGCTACACCTTC
j_gene: TRBJ1-6; abundance: .; v_gene: TRBV12-5; d_gene: TRBD1; CDR3aa: CASAPGQYNSPLHF; CDR3nt: TGTGCTAGTGCCCCGGGACAGTATAATTCACCCCTCCACTTT
j_gene: TRBJ1-4; abundance: .; v_gene: TRBV6-6; d_gene: TRBD1; CDR3aa: CASSSHRGLEKLFF; CDR3nt: TGTGCCAGCAGTTCCCACAGGGGGCTTGAAAAACTGTTTTTT
j_gene: TRBJ2-2; abundance: few; v_gene: TRBV30; d_gene: TRBD2; CDR3aa: CAWTLRGGVGTGELFF; CDR3nt: TGTGCCTGGACCCTTCGTGGGGGGGTAGGGACCGGGGAGCTGTTTTTT
j_gene: TRBJ1-1; abundance: .; v_gene: TRBV28; d_gene: .; CDR3aa: CASSSRPGTEAFF; CDR3nt: TGTGCCAGCAGTTCCCGCCCCGGCACTGAAGCTTTCTTT
j_gene: TRBJ1-2; abundance: .; v_gene: TRBV14; d_gene: .; CDR3aa: CASSQVQFNYGYTF; CDR3nt: TGTGCCAGCAGCCAAGTACAGTTTAACTATGGCTACACCTTC
j_gene: TRBJ2-6; abundance: once; v_gene: TRBV21-1; d_gene: .; CDR3aa: CASSKRGGSRNSGANVLTF; CDR3nt: TGTGCCAGCAGCAAAAGGGGCGGCAGTCGAAACTCTGGGGCCAACGTCCTGACTTTC
j_gene: TRBJ1-1; abundance: .; v_gene: TRBV3-1/TRBV3-2; d_gene: .; CDR3aa: CASSQGDTEAFF; CDR3nt: TGTGCCAGCAGCCAAGGAGATACTGAAGCTTTCTTT
j_gene: TRBJ2-2; abundance: .; v_gene: TRBV10-2; d_gene: .; CDR3aa: CASTTNTGELFF; CDR3nt: TGCGCCAGCACAACGAACACCGGGGAGCTGTTTTTT
j_gene: TRBJ2-3; abundance: .; v_gene: TRBV5-6; d_gene: .; CDR3aa: CASSFFQGQDTQYF; CDR3nt: TGTGCCAGCAGCTTCTTTCAGGGGCAAGATACGCAGTATTTT
j_gene: TRBJ1-1; abundance: .; v_gene: TRBV2; d_gene: .; CDR3aa: CASRTTQNTEAFF; CDR3nt: TGTGCCAGCAGAACGACACAGAACACTGAAGCTTTCTTT
j_gene: TRBJ1-1; abundance: .; v_gene: TRBV7-9; d_gene: .; CDR3aa: CASSLPGDTEAFF; CDR3nt: TGTGCCAGCAGCTTACCAGGGGACACTGAAGCTTTCTTT
j_gene: TRBJ1-6; abundance: once; v_gene: TRBV6-4; d_gene: .; CDR3aa: CASSDDRYSPLHF; CDR3nt: TGTGCCAGCAGTGACGACAGGTACTCACCCCTCCACTTT
j_gene: TRBJ2-2; abundance: .; v_gene: TRBV9; d_gene: TRBD1; CDR3aa: CASSGVTGGGFTGELFF; CDR3nt: TGTGCCAGCAGCGGCGTGACAGGGGGCGGTTTTACCGGGGAGCTGTTTTTT
j_gene: TRBJ1-5; abundance: few; v_gene: TRBV7-9; d_gene: TRBD1; CDR3aa: CASSSIQGALPSNQPQHF; CDR3nt: TGTGCCAGCAGCTCCATACAGGGGGCGCTTCCTAGCAATCAGCCCCAGCATTTT
j_gene: TRBJ2-1; abundance: .; v_gene: TRBV7-2; d_gene: .; CDR3aa: CASSSWRDGNEQFF; CDR3nt: TGTGCCAGCAGCTCTTGGCGGGATGGGAATGAGCAGTTCTTC
j_gene: TRBJ1-1; abundance: once; v_gene: TRBV12-3/TRBV12-4; d_gene: .; CDR3aa: CASSDSLTEAFF; CDR3nt: TGTGCCAGCAGTGACTCCTTAACTGAAGCTTTCTTT
j_gene: TRBJ2-5; abundance: .; v_gene: TRBV9; d_gene: .; CDR3aa: CASSVAGGAETQYF; CDR3nt: TGTGCCAGCAGCGTAGCGGGGGGCGCAGAGACCCAGTACTTC
j_gene: TRBJ2-1; abundance: .; v_gene: TRBV10-2; d_gene: TRBD2; CDR3aa: CASSYLAGEYEQFF; CDR3nt: TGCGCCAGCAGTTATCTAGCGGGGGAATATGAGCAGTTCTTC
j_gene: TRBJ1-2; abundance: once; v_gene: TRBV5-4; d_gene: .; CDR3aa: CASSLISSHYGYTF; CDR3nt: TGTGCCAGCAGCTTGATCTCTTCCCACTATGGCTACACCTTC
j_gene: TRBJ2-3; abundance: once; v_gene: TRBV7-2; d_gene: .; CDR3aa: CASRVLSTDTQYF; CDR3nt: TGTGCCAGCAGGGTACTTAGCACAGATACGCAGTATTTT
j_gene: TRBJ1-1; abundance: .; v_gene: TRBV18; d_gene: TRBD1; CDR3aa: CASSPAGTVSTEAFF; CDR3nt: TGTGCCAGCTCACCCGCCGGGACAGTGAGCACTGAAGCTTTCTTT
j_gene: TRBJ2-2; abundance: few; v_gene: TRBV6-5; d_gene: .; CDR3aa: CASRYQGTGELFF; CDR3nt: TGTGCCAGCAGATACCAGGGTACCGGGGAGCTGTTTTTT
j_gene: TRBJ1-2; abundance: .; v_gene: TRBV19; d_gene: .; CDR3aa: CASSIPTALGYGYTF; CDR3nt: TGTGCCAGTAGTATACCGACAGCCTTGGGCTATGGCTACACCTTC
j_gene: TRBJ2-3; abundance: .; v_gene: TRBV10-3; d_gene: TRBD2; CDR3aa: CAISGETSGVTDTQYF; CDR3nt: TGTGCCATCAGTGGTGAGACTAGCGGGGTCACAGATACGCAGTATTTT
j_gene: TRBJ1-4; abundance: .; v_gene: TRBV5-1; d_gene: TRBD1; CDR3aa: CASSPGTENEKLFF; CDR3nt: TGCGCCAGCAGCCCCGGGACAGAGAATGAAAAACTGTTTTTT
j_gene: TRBJ2-5; abundance: .; v_gene: TRBV6-1; d_gene: .; CDR3aa: CASSYLQAQETQYF; CDR3nt: TGTGCCAGCAGTTATCTGCAGGCGCAAGAGACCCAGTACTTC
j_gene: TRBJ1-4; abundance: .; v_gene: TRBV28; d_gene: .; CDR3aa: CASSWRNTNEKLFF; CDR3nt: TGTGCCAGCAGTTGGAGGAATACTAATGAAAAACTGTTTTTT
j_gene: TRBJ1-4; abundance: .; v_gene: TRBV19; d_gene: .; CDR3aa: CASSIGRLFRGEKLFF; CDR3nt: TGTGCCAGTAGTATCGGACGTCTATTCAGGGGTGAAAAACTGTTTTTT
j_gene: TRBJ2-5; abundance: .; v_gene: TRBV3-1/TRBV3-2; d_gene: TRBD2; CDR3aa: CASSPIAGARETQYF; CDR3nt: TGTGCCAGCAGCCCCATAGCGGGGGCAAGGGAGACCCAGTACTTC
j_gene: TRBJ2-2; abundance: .; v_gene: TRBV9; d_gene: .; CDR3aa: CASSSPGGRAITGELFF; CDR3nt: TGTGCCAGCAGCTCCCCAGGGGGGCGCGCCATTACCGGGGAGCTGTTTTTT
j_gene: TRBJ1-4; abundance: .; v_gene: TRBV5-1; d_gene: .; CDR3aa: CASSLTVSGGGEKLFF; CDR3nt: TGCGCCAGCAGCTTGACAGTGTCGGGGGGCGGTGAAAAACTGTTTTTT
j_gene: TRBJ1-1; abundance: .; v_gene: TRBV30; d_gene: .; CDR3aa: CAWSRTVNTEAFF; CDR3nt: TGTGCCTGGAGCCGGACAGTGAACACTGAAGCTTTCTTT
j_gene: TRBJ1-2; abundance: .; v_gene: TRBV10-3; d_gene: TRBD1; CDR3aa: CASLTGNYGYTF; CDR3nt: TGTGCCAGCCTGACAGGGAACTATGGCTACACCTTC
j_gene: TRBJ1-1; abundance: .; v_gene: TRBV10-1; d_gene: .; CDR3aa: CASSIGLSNTEAFF; CDR3nt: TGCGCCAGCAGTATTGGACTCTCGAACACTGAAGCTTTCTTT
j_gene: TRBJ2-4; abundance: .; v_gene: TRBV5-4; d_gene: .; CDR3aa: CASSPGGQKNIQYF; CDR3nt: TGTGCCAGCAGCCCCGGAGGCCAGAAAAACATTCAGTACTTC
j_gene: TRBJ2-3; abundance: .; v_gene: TRBV6-5; d_gene: TRBD2; CDR3aa: CASSGGVTDTQYF; CDR3nt: TGTGCCAGCAGCGGGGGGGTCACAGATACGCAGTATTTT